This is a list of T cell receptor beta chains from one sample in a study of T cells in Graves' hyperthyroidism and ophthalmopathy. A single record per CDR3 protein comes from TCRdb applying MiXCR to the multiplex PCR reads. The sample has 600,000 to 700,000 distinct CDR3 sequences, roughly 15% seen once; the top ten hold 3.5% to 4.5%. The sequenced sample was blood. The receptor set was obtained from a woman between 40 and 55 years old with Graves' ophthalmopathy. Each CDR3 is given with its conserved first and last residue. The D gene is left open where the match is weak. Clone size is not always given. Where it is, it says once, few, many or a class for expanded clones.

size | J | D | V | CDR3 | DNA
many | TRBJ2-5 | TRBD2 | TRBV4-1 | CASSQGRASGIQETQYF | TGCGCCAGCAGCCAAGGTCGGGCTAGCGGGATACAAGAGACCCAGTACTTC
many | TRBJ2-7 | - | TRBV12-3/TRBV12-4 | CASSSNRVSEQYF | TGTGCCAGCAGTTCAAACAGGGTATCCGAGCAGTACTTC
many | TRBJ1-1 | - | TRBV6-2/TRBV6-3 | CASRSATNTEAFF | TGTGCCAGCAGGTCCGCCACGAACACTGAAGCTTTCTTT
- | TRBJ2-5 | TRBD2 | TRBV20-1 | CSARPSGSVETQYF | TGCAGTGCTAGGCCTAGCGGGAGTGTAGAGACCCAGTACTTC
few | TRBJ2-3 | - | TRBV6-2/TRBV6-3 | CASVYREWSTDTQYF | TGTGCCAGCGTGTACCGGGAGTGGAGCACAGATACGCAGTATTTT
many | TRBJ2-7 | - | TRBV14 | CASSQLSGYGYEQYF | TGTGCCAGCAGCCAACTATCGGGCTACGGTTACGAGCAGTACTTC
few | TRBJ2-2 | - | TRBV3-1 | CASSQDLVDSNTGELFF | TGTGCCAGCAGCCAAGATCTGGTCGACAGTAACACCGGGGAGCTGTTTTTT
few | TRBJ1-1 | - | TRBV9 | CASSPSGGVYTEAFF | TGTGCCAGCAGCCCCTCCGGGGGGGTATACACTGAAGCTTTCTTT
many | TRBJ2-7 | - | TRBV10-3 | CAISERGEGTYEQYF | TGTGCCATCAGTGAGAGGGGCGAAGGCACCTACGAGCAGTACTTC
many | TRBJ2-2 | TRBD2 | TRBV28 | CASSIGLAGATGELFF | TGTGCCAGCAGTATCGGACTAGCGGGAGCGACCGGGGAGCTGTTTTTT
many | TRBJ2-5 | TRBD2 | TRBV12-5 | CASGRAGARETQYF | TGTGCTAGTGGGCGAGCGGGAGCCCGAGAGACCCAGTACTTC
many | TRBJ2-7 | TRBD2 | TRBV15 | CATSMVTSGDYEQYF | TGTGCCACCAGCATGGTGACTAGCGGGGACTACGAGCAGTACTTC
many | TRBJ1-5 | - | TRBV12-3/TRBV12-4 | CASSVHRANQPQHF | TGTGCCAGCAGTGTGCACAGGGCAAATCAGCCCCAGCATTTT
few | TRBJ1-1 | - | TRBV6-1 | CASRGFGTEAFF | TGTGCCAGCAGAGGCTTTGGTACTGAAGCTTTCTTT
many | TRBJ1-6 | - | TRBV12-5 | CASGRDRGDSPLHF | TGTGCTAGTGGCCGGGATCGAGGGGATTCACCCCTCCACTTT
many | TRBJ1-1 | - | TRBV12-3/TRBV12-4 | CASRRWEDTEAFF | TGTGCCAGCAGGCGTTGGGAGGACACTGAAGCTTTCTTT
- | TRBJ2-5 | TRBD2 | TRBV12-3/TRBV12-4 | CASSLVPGLAQETQYF | TGTGCCAGCAGTTTAGTTCCTGGACTAGCCCAAGAGACCCAGTACTTC
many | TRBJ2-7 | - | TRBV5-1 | CASSLGDTADEQYF | TGCGCCAGCAGCTTGGGAGACACTGCGGACGAGCAGTACTTC
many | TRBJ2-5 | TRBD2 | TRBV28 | CASSTNSGSTTQYF | TGTGCCAGCAGTACCAATAGCGGGAGCACGACCCAGTACTTC
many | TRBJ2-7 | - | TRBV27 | CASSDDRDTAYEQYF | TGTGCCAGCAGTGATGACCGGGACACAGCCTACGAGCAGTACTTC
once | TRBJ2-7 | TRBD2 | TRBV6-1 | CASSGSSGMILRSSYEQYF | TGTGCCAGCAGTGGATCTAGCGGGATGATTCTTAGAAGCTCCTACGAGCAGTACTTC
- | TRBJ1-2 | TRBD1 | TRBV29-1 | CSGGQGDFGYTF | TGCAGCGGGGGACAGGGGGATTTTGGCTACACCTTC
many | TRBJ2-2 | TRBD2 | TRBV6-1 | CASRRWTSGNTGELFF | TGTGCCAGCAGACGATGGACTAGCGGAAACACCGGGGAGCTGTTTTTT
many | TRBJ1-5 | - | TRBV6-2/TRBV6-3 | CASSDPGQLRQPQHF | TGTGCCAGCAGCGACCCCGGACAGCTCCGGCAGCCCCAGCATTTT
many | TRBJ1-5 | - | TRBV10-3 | CAISESGGASNQPQHF | TGTGCCATCAGTGAGTCGGGGGGGGCGAGCAATCAGCCCCAGCATTTT
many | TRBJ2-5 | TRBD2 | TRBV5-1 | CASTRLANGETQYF | TGCGCCAGCACCCGACTAGCGAATGGTGAGACCCAGTACTTC
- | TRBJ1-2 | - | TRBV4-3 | CASSQDRDPNYGYTF | TGCGCCAGCAGCCAGGACAGAGACCCAAACTATGGCTACACCTTC
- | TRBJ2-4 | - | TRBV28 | CASSTPGGVAKNIQYF | TGTGCCAGCAGTACCCCCGGGGGAGTAGCCAAAAACATTCAGTACTTC
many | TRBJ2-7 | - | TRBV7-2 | CASSPRLVHEQYF | TGTGCCAGCAGCCCAAGACTAGTTCACGAGCAGTACTTC
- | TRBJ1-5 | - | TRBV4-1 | CASSQDEQEFYQPQHF | TGCGCCAGCAGCCAAGATGAACAGGAGTTCTATCAGCCCCAGCATTTT
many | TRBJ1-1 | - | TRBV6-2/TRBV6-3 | CASGGAGGGMNTEAFF | TGTGCCAGCGGGGGGGCTGGAGGAGGAATGAACACTGAAGCTTTCTTT
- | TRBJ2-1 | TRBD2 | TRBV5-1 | CASSLLAGGDEQFF | TGCGCCAGCAGCTTACTAGCGGGAGGCGACGAGCAGTTCTTC
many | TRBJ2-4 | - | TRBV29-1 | CSVTPGGAKNIQYF | TGCAGCGTGACCCCCGGAGGGGCCAAAAACATTCAGTACTTC
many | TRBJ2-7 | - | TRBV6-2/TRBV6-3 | CASSQTRTVYEQYF | TGTGCCAGCAGTCAGACCCGGACAGTCTACGAGCAGTACTTC
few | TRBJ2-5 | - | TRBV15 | CATSVPGRKKETQYF | TGTGCCACCAGCGTACCGGGACGGAAAAAAGAGACCCAGTACTTC
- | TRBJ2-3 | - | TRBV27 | CASSLSPGIPAHTQYF | TGTGCCAGCAGTTTATCGCCAGGGATCCCCGCGCATACGCAGTATTTT
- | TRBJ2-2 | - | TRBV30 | CAWSVGGGNGELFF | TGTGCCTGGAGTGTTGGTGGGGGTAACGGGGAGCTGTTTTTT
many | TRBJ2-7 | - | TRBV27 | CASSFLAKGYEQYF | TGTGCCAGCAGTTTCCTAGCCAAGGGCTACGAGCAGTACTTC
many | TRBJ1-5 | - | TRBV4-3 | CASSQDLEGQPQHF | TGCGCCAGCAGCCAAGATCTCGAGGGTCAGCCCCAGCATTTT
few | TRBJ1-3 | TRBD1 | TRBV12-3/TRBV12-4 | CASSLRGTGGNTIYF | TGTGCCAGCAGTTTAAGGGGGACAGGAGGAAACACCATATATTTT
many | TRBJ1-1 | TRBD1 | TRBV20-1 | CSARRDRGLILGTEAFF | TGCAGTGCTAGGCGGGACAGGGGGCTTATTCTTGGGACTGAAGCTTTCTTT
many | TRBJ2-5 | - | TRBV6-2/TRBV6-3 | CASSYGVFGETQYF | TGTGCCAGCAGTTACGGGGTTTTTGGAGAGACCCAGTACTTC
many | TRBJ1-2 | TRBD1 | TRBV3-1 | CASSYTGTGGYGYTF | TGTGCCAGCAGCTACACCGGGACAGGGGGCTATGGCTACACCTTC
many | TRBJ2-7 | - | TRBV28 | CASSSPRSDRTYEQYF | TGTGCCAGCAGTTCACCCAGAAGTGACAGAACCTACGAGCAGTACTTC